This T cell receptor (beta chain) was identified during a study of shared clonotypes between healthy human individuals. This CDR3 contains 16 residues. The germline V gene has CDR1 LNHDA and CDR2 SQIVND (reference sequence). V was pared by 5 bases and J by 6 bases, with 22 bases between. Generated by immunoSEQ multiplex PCR, the TCRdb table keeps only in-frame clones and is missing some. Among approximately 2.5 million clones listed, approximately 94% were seen once. The sequencing input was naive CD4+ T cells sorted from blood. Subset described: CD45RA+ positively selected. The clonotype originates from a man between 18 and 35 years old in good health. This chain uses TRBV19 with TRBJ1-2; D is unresolved. CDR3 coding DNA: TGTGCCAGTAGTGACGGCGGGCTGCACCTTTCTAATGGCTACACCTTC. This sequence encodes CASSDGGLHLSNGYTF.